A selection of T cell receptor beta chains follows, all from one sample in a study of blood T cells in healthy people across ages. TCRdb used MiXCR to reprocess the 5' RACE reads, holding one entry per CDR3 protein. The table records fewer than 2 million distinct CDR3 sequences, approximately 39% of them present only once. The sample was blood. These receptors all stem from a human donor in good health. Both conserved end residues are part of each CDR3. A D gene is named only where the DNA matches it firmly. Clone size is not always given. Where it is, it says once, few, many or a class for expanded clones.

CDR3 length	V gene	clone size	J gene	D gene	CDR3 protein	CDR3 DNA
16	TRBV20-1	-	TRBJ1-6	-	CSARLLGEHRSSPLHF	TGCAGTGCTAGGCTCTTGGGGGAACATAGGAGTTCACCCCTCCACTTT
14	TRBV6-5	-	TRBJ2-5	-	CAGSYSVARETQYF	TGTGCCGGCAGTTACTCGGTAGCCAGAGAGACCCAGTACTTC
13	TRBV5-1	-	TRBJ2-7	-	CASSLSTGGEQYF	TGCGCCAGCAGCCTAAGTACAGGCGGCGAGCAGTACTTC
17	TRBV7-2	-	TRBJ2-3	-	CASSLRGGEGGTDTQYF	TGTGCCAGCAGCTTACGGGGCGGGGAAGGGGGCACAGATACGCAGTATTTT
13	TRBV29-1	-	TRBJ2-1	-	CSVEGTAGPEQFF	TGCAGCGTTGAAGGGACAGCGGGGCCGGAGCAGTTCTTC
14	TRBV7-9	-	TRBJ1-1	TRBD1	CASSLPGTDTEAFF	TGTGCCAGCAGCTTACCCGGGACAGACACTGAAGCTTTCTTT
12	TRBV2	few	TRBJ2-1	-	CASTSQTNEQFF	TGTGCCAGCACTTCACAGACCAATGAGCAGTTCTTC
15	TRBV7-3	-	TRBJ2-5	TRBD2	CASSFSSGNQETQYF	TGTGCCAGCAGCTTCTCTAGCGGGAACCAAGAGACCCAGTACTTC
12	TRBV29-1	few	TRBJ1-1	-	CSVGGAWDGAFF	TGCAGCGTTGGAGGGGCGTGGGACGGAGCTTTCTTT
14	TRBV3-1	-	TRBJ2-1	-	CASSVVGVFDEQFF	TGTGCCAGCAGTGTGGTAGGGGTCTTCGATGAGCAGTTCTTC
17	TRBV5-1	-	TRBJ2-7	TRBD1	CASSLAKGQGEGYEQYF	TGCGCCAGCAGCTTGGCCAAGGGACAGGGGGAAGGCTACGAGCAGTACTTC
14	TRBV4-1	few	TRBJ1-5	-	CASSLKQGPSPQHF	TGCGCCAGCAGCCTCAAACAGGGCCCGTCGCCCCAGCATTTT
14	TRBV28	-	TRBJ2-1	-	CASSPWGRPNEQFF	TGTGCCAGCAGTCCATGGGGCCGTCCCAATGAGCAGTTCTTC
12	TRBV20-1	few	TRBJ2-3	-	CSARDGTDTQYF	TGCAGTGCTAGAGACGGCACAGATACGCAGTATTTT
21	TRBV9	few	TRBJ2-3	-	CASSVVIEGSTRLRYLDTQYF	TGTGCCAGCAGCGTAGTTATTGAGGGGTCGACTCGACTACGATACTTAGATACGCAGTATTTT
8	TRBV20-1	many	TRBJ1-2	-	CRGWGYTF	TGCAGGGGATGGGGCTACACCTTC
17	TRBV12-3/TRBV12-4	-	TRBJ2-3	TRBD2	CASSLFGLGTTTDTQYF	TGTGCCAGCAGTTTATTCGGCCTCGGGACTACCACAGATACACAGTATTTT
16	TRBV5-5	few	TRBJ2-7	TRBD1	CASSSNSGTESYEQYF	TGTGCCAGCAGCTCAAATTCCGGGACAGAGAGTTACGAGCAGTACTTC
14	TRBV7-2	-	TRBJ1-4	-	CASSRQGRNEKLFF	TGTGCCAGCAGCCGTCAAGGACGGAATGAAAAACTGTTTTTT
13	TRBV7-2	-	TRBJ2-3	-	CASSPRHTDTQYF	TGTGCCAGCAGCCCGAGACATACAGATACGCAGTATTTT
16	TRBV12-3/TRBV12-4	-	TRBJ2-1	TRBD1	CASSVWDRTEIGEQFF	TGTGCCAGCAGTGTATGGGACAGGACGGAAATCGGCGAGCAGTTCTTC
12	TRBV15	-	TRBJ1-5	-	CATSRDSKPQHF	TGTGCCACCAGCAGAGATTCTAAGCCCCAGCATTTT
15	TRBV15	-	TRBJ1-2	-	CATSRHRDDDYGYTF	TGTGCCACCAGCAGACACCGGGACGACGACTATGGCTACACCTTC
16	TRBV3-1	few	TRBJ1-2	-	CASSQPGTMATGGYTF	TGTGCCAGCAGCCAACCCGGGACAATGGCCACGGGAGGCTACACCTTC
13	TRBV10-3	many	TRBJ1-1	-	CAISESANTEAFF	TGTGCCATCAGTGAGTCGGCGAACACTGAAGCTTTCTTT
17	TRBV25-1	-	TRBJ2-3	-	CAGSEYVSGEYTDTQYF	TGTGCCGGCAGTGAATATGTATCAGGGGAGTACACAGATACGCAGTATTTT
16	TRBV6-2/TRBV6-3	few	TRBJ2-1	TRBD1	CASSYSAGQDYNEQFF	TGTGCCAGCAGTTACTCGGCGGGACAGGACTACAATGAGCAGTTCTTC
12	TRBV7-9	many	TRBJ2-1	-	CASRREGDEQFF	TGTGCCAGCAGGCGGGAAGGGGATGAGCAGTTCTTC
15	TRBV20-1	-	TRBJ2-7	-	CSARGWAQVRLEQYF	TGCAGTGCTAGAGGGTGGGCCCAAGTCCGCCTCGAGCAGTACTTC
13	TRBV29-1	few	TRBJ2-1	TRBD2	CSGSGGSSNEQFF	TGCAGCGGTAGCGGGGGGTCCTCAAATGAGCAGTTCTTC
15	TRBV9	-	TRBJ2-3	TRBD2	CASSVHSGGSDTQYF	TGTGCCAGCAGCGTTCATAGCGGGGGGTCAGATACGCAGTATTTT
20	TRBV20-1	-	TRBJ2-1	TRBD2	CSAPITPGLAGGTDYNEQFF	TGCAGTGCGCCAATAACCCCGGGACTAGCGGGGGGGACAGACTACAATGAGCAGTTCTTC
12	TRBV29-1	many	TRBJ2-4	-	CSVLSGKNIQYF	TGCAGCGTCCTTAGCGGTAAAAACATTCAGTACTTC
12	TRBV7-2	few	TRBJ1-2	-	CASSFPGGGYTF	TGTGCCAGCAGCTTCCCGGGGGGAGGCTACACCTTC
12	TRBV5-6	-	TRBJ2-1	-	CASSERGPEQFF	TGTGCCAGCAGCGAAAGGGGCCCGGAGCAGTTCTTC
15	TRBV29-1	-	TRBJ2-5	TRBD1	CSVEDTGTGGETQYF	TGCAGCGTTGAAGATACCGGGACAGGGGGAGAGACCCAGTACTTC
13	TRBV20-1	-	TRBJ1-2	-	CSAILPQNYGYTF	TGCAGTGCTATTCTTCCCCAAAACTATGGCTACACCTTC
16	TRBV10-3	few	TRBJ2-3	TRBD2	CATTAGPPPSTDTQYF	TGTGCCACCACAGCGGGACCGCCCCCTAGCACAGATACGCAGTATTTT
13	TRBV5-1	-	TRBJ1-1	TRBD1	CASSKRDSLEAFF	TGCGCCAGCAGCAAAAGGGACAGCCTTGAAGCTTTCTTT
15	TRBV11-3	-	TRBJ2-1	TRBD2	CASSLSRQGGMEQFF	TGTGCCAGCAGCTTAAGCCGTCAGGGAGGGATGGAGCAGTTCTTC
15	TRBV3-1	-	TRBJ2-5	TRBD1	CASSYPGTVQETQYF	TGTGCCAGCAGTTACCCGGGGACAGTCCAAGAGACCCAGTACTTC
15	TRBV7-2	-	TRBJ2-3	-	CASSLRGPAEGTQYF	TGTGCCAGCAGCTTGAGGGGACCGGCTGAGGGTACGCAGTATTTT